This TCR beta chain appears in the sequencing data of a study of technical replicates of blood from a handful of donors. Only in-frame clones appear in the TCRdb table, and some are missing; sequencing was by immunoSEQ multiplex PCR. Of 60,000 to 65,000 clones listed, over 90% are singletons. Germline V gene data show CDR1 as SGHTA and CDR2 as FQGNSA. Trimming removed 3 bases from V and 1 base from J, with 11 bases in between. This CDR3 spans 15 amino acids. The sample taken for sequencing was PBMCs. This chain links TRBV7-2 with TRBJ2-3; D is possibly TRBD1 (5 bases). The receptor comes from a human donor in good health. Some clones in this sample may be carry-over from other donors' samples. The CDR3 DNA sequence: TGTGCCAGCAGCTTGACGTTCAGGGGCACAGATACGCAGTATTTT. Protein: CASSLTFRGTDTQYF.